The rows below give T cell receptor beta chains drawn from one sample of a study of OX40 agonist ivuxolimab in advanced cancers. TCRdb's table, derived via immunoSEQ multiplex PCR, lists solely in-frame clones and lacks some. The sample includes 12,000 or so clones, under 85% seen only once; the top ten take roughly a fifth. Source: CD4+ or CD8+ T cells sorted from blood, taken in a trial of the OX40 agonist ivuxolimab. All receptors come from an adult with an advanced solid tumor such as melanoma, head and neck, liver or kidney cancer. Each CDR3 is given with its conserved first and last residue. D genes are given only for firm matches. A row's size may be missing; if present it is once, few, many or a size class.

CDR3,DNA,D,J,V,size
CASSSEGPQHF,TGTGCCAGTAGCTCTGAGGGGCCCCAGCATTTT,.,TRBJ1-5,TRBV19,once
CASNGPGYEQYF,TGTGCCAGCAATGGGCCGGGGTACGAGCAGTACTTC,.,TRBJ2-7,TRBV9,.
CASSLQGRTEAFF,TGTGCCAGCAGCTTACAGGGGCGCACTGAAGCTTTCTTT,.,TRBJ1-1,TRBV7-9,once
CASSIDRGRQPQHF,TGTGCCAGCAGTATCGACAGGGGAAGACAGCCCCAGCATTTT,TRBD1,TRBJ1-5,TRBV28,.
CASSLTGRTEAFF,TGTGCCAGCAGTTTAACAGGAAGGACTGAAGCTTTCTTT,.,TRBJ1-1,TRBV28,.
CASSWGAGGADTEAFF,TGTGCCAGCAGTTGGGGAGCAGGGGGCGCCGACACTGAAGCTTTCTTT,TRBD1,TRBJ1-1,TRBV27,.
CASSLSAGGNTEAFF,TGTGCCAGCAGTTTATCAGCCGGGGGGAACACTGAAGCTTTCTTT,.,TRBJ1-1,TRBV27,.
CAISALGGGSGANVLTF,TGTGCCATCAGTGCCCTCGGGGGGGGCTCTGGGGCCAACGTCCTGACTTTC,TRBD2,TRBJ2-6,TRBV10-3,.
CASSLIGGAGTDTQYF,TGTGCCAGCAGTTTAATAGGGGGGGCGGGCACAGATACGCAGTATTTT,.,TRBJ2-3,TRBV27,.
CASSLIPGGSNTGELFF,TGTGCCAGCAGCTTAATCCCAGGGGGGTCAAACACCGGGGAGCTGTTTTTT,.,TRBJ2-2,TRBV2,.
CASSLLRDRQETQYF,TGTGCCAGCAGCCTTCTCCGGGACAGACAAGAGACCCAGTACTTC,TRBD1,TRBJ2-5,TRBV6-5,.
CASSQGRPNTEAFF,TGTGCCAGCAGCCAGGGGAGACCTAACACTGAAGCTTTCTTT,.,TRBJ1-1,TRBV7-8,.
CASSAQEGAVNEQFF,TGTGCCAGCAGCGCACAGGAGGGAGCCGTGAATGAGCAGTTCTTC,.,TRBJ2-1,TRBV7-9,.
CASSFGGNEQFF,TGTGCCAGCAGCTTTGGGGGGAATGAGCAGTTCTTC,.,TRBJ2-1,TRBV11-2,.
CASSLGAVGNTIYF,TGTGCCAGCAGCTTAGGGGCTGTTGGAAACACCATATATTTT,.,TRBJ1-3,TRBV7-9,.
CASSTRQGSGANVLTF,TGTGCCAGTAGTACCCGACAGGGCTCTGGGGCCAACGTCCTGACTTTC,TRBD1,TRBJ2-6,TRBV19,once
CASSQDRDSDGYTF,TGCGCCAGCAGCCAAGATCGGGACTCCGATGGCTACACCTTC,.,TRBJ1-2,TRBV4-3,.
CASSLGQEAYNEQFF,TGTGCCAGCAGTTTGGGACAGGAGGCCTACAATGAGCAGTTCTTC,TRBD1,TRBJ2-1,TRBV28,.
CASSVDSVYSGNTIYF,TGTGCCAGCAGTGTTGACAGCGTCTACTCTGGAAACACCATATATTTT,.,TRBJ1-3,TRBV2,.
CASSVGSAVNEKLFF,TGTGCCAGCAGTGTAGGCTCAGCCGTTAATGAAAAACTGTTTTTT,.,TRBJ1-4,TRBV25-1,.
CASSPGTDYNEQFF,TGTGCCAGCAGCCCCGGGACGGACTACAATGAGCAGTTCTTC,.,TRBJ2-1,TRBV7-9,.
CASSGAGSGELFF,TGTGCCAGCAGCGGAGCAGGGTCCGGGGAGCTGTTTTTT,.,TRBJ2-2,TRBV7-9,.
CASSPPFGPSGNTIYF,TGTGCCAGCAGCCCCCCGTTTGGCCCCTCTGGAAACACCATATATTTT,.,TRBJ1-3,TRBV7-9,.
CASSEKRGSSYEQYF,TGCGCCAGCAGTGAGAAAAGGGGGAGCTCCTACGAGCAGTACTTC,.,TRBJ2-7,TRBV10-2,.
CASKTSVSFYNEQFF,TGTGCCAGCAAGACGTCCGTAAGCTTCTACAATGAGCAGTTCTTC,.,TRBJ2-1,TRBV27,.
CASSDLGRANSPLHF,TGTGCCAGCAGTGATTTGGGCAGAGCTAATTCACCCCTCCACTTT,.,TRBJ1-6,TRBV14,.
CASSEEYGSYGYTF,TGTGCCAGCAGTGAAGAATACGGCAGCTATGGCTACACCTTC,.,TRBJ1-2,TRBV6-1,.
CASKSGGAATYEQYF,TGTGCCAGCAAAAGCGGGGGGGCCGCAACCTACGAGCAGTACTTC,TRBD2,TRBJ2-7,TRBV6-4,.
CASSPREGALTGELFF,TGCGCCAGCAGCCCCAGGGAGGGGGCTCTCACCGGGGAGCTGTTTTTT,.,TRBJ2-2,TRBV4-1,.
CASSEGVIQSDEQFF,TGTGCCAGCAGTGAAGGGGTCATCCAGAGCGATGAGCAGTTCTTC,.,TRBJ2-1,TRBV28,.
CASSDSGNTIYF,TGTGCCAGCTCAGACTCTGGAAACACCATATATTTT,.,TRBJ1-3,TRBV11-2,few
CASSIGDFYSNQPQHF,TGTGCCAGCAGTATTGGGGACTTCTATAGCAATCAGCCCCAGCATTTT,.,TRBJ1-5,TRBV2,.
CASSTTGGWYEQYF,TGTGCCAGCAGTACTACAGGGGGGTGGTACGAGCAGTACTTC,TRBD1,TRBJ2-7,TRBV28,.
CASSQDRLDGYTF,TGTGCCAGCAGCCAGGACCGGTTGGATGGCTACACCTTC,.,TRBJ1-2,TRBV9,.
CASSPLYPGAGMTRMTHRIYEQYF,TGTGCCAGCAGCCCTCTTTATCCCGGAGCGGGAATGACCCGAATGACTCACCGTATCTACGAGCAGTACTTC,TRBD2,TRBJ2-7,TRBV13,.
CASSSDSSQPQHF,TGTGCCAGCAGCTCGGACAGCTCTCAGCCCCAGCATTTT,.,TRBJ1-5,TRBV7-9,.
CASSLWRARTFF,TGTGCCAGCAGCTTATGGAGGGCCCGTACTTTCTTT,.,TRBJ1-1,TRBV7-2,medium-sized
CASRFPTGDAFF,TGTGCCAGCAGATTCCCGACAGGGGACGCTTTCTTT,TRBD1,TRBJ1-1,TRBV6-1,.
CASSLGLGTSGVNTDTQYF,TGTGCCAGCAGCTTAGGATTGGGGACTAGCGGGGTTAACACAGATACGCAGTATTTT,TRBD2,TRBJ2-3,TRBV11-3,.
CASRPPGQGSTGELFF,TGTGCCAGCAGGCCTCCGGGACAGGGATCCACCGGGGAGCTGTTTTTT,TRBD1,TRBJ2-2,TRBV7-9,.
CASSFWDREIRTDTQYF,TGTGCCAGCAGTTTCTGGGACAGGGAAATCCGCACAGATACGCAGTATTTT,TRBD1,TRBJ2-3,TRBV28,.
CATSVRENTEAFF,TGTGCCACCTCAGTACGCGAAAACACTGAAGCTTTCTTT,.,TRBJ1-1,TRBV7-3,.
CASSLGVGDTEAFF,TGTGCCAGCAGCTTAGGTGTTGGGGACACTGAAGCTTTCTTT,.,TRBJ1-1,TRBV7-6,.
CASSISFGRGTEAFF,TGTGCCAGTAGTATTAGTTTTGGCAGGGGCACTGAAGCTTTCTTT,.,TRBJ1-1,TRBV19,once
CASSLGSSNQPQHF,TGTGCCAGCAGCTTGGGCTCTAGCAATCAGCCCCAGCATTTT,.,TRBJ1-5,TRBV5-5,once
CASSLAGTAYGYTF,TGTGCCAGCAGCTTAGCGGGGACAGCCTATGGCTACACCTTC,TRBD1,TRBJ1-2,TRBV7-6,.
CASSYAGRSYEQYF,TGTGCCAGCAGTTACGCGGGTCGCTCCTACGAGCAGTACTTC,.,TRBJ2-7,TRBV6-6,.
CASTPRSGQVNEKLFF,TGCGCCAGCACCCCACGTTCGGGACAGGTTAATGAAAAACTGTTTTTT,TRBD1,TRBJ1-4,TRBV4-1,.